The rows below give T cell receptor beta chains drawn from one sample of a study of shared clonotypes between healthy human individuals. Profiling relied on immunoSEQ multiplex PCR, and the TCRdb table lists in-frame clones only, not all of them. This sample has over a million clones, with 95% to 99% found just once. Sequencing used naive CD4+ T cells sorted from blood. These receptors were obtained from a man aged 25-45 years in good health. Both conserved end residues are part of each CDR3. D genes are given only for firm matches. Some rows mark clone size as missing; the rest say once, few, many or name a class of expanded clone.

abundance	d_gene	v_gene	j_gene	CDR3nt	CDR3aa
NA	NA	TRBV18	TRBJ2-7	TGTGCCAGCTCACCATCTGCCTACGAGCAGTACTTC	CASSPSAYEQYF
NA	NA	TRBV6-1	TRBJ2-5	TGTGCCAGCAGTGAAGTTGTGAGTACCCCCGGGGAGACCCAGTACTTC	CASSEVVSTPGETQYF
NA	TRBD1	TRBV4-1	TRBJ2-6	TGCGCCAGCAGCCAAGCGGGACAGGGGCCCTCTGGGGCCAACGTCCTGACTTTC	CASSQAGQGPSGANVLTF
NA	NA	TRBV19	TRBJ2-1	TGTGCCAGTAGTCCAGCATGGGCCCGGGACACTTACAATGAGCAGTTCTTC	CASSPAWARDTYNEQFF
NA	NA	TRBV25-1	TRBJ2-1	TGTGCCAGCAGGGGGGGCTACCCGGGGGAGCAGTTCTTC	CASRGGYPGEQFF
NA	TRBD2	TRBV5-4	TRBJ2-5	TGTGCCAGCAGCGAAGTCGGGAGGCCAGAGACCCAGTACTTC	CASSEVGRPETQYF
NA	NA	TRBV18	TRBJ2-1	TGTGCCAGCTCACCAGTCGGACAGAGATCCTACAATGAGCAGTTCTTC	CASSPVGQRSYNEQFF
NA	NA	TRBV5-4	TRBJ1-4	TGTGCCAGCAGCTTTGATTCACTGAGCGAAAAACTGTTTTTT	CASSFDSLSEKLFF
NA	NA	TRBV5-1	TRBJ2-7	TGCGCCAGCAGCTTGGGACACAACCAGTTTAGCTACGAGCAGTACTTC	CASSLGHNQFSYEQYF
NA	NA	TRBV7-9	TRBJ1-2	TGTGCCAGCACCCTAGACCCGGGGGCCCATGGCTACACCTTC	CASTLDPGAHGYTF
NA	TRBD1	TRBV5-1	TRBJ1-4	TGCGCCAGCAGCTCTAGGACAGGGGAAGAAAAACTGTTTTTT	CASSSRTGEEKLFF
NA	TRBD2	TRBV6-4	TRBJ2-1	TGTGCCAGCAGTCTCCGGGAGGGCTCCTACAATGAGCAGTTCTTC	CASSLREGSYNEQFF
NA	TRBD1	TRBV18	TRBJ1-5	TGTGCCAGCTCTCGCGGACAGGGGCTAGGCCAGCCCCAGCATTTT	CASSRGQGLGQPQHF
NA	NA	TRBV6-4	TRBJ2-1	TGTGCCAGCAGTGACTTTATTAACAATGAGCAGTTCTTC	CASSDFINNEQFF
NA	TRBD2	TRBV5-1	TRBJ2-5	TGCGCCAGCAAGGGAGGGTCGGAGAGTGAGACCCAGTACTTC	CASKGGSESETQYF
NA	NA	TRBV5-1	TRBJ1-4	TGCGCCAGCAGCTTGCTGGGGGCAACTAATGAAAAACTGTTTTTT	CASSLLGATNEKLFF
once	TRBD2	TRBV5-4	TRBJ2-1	TGTGCCAGCACACCTCTAGCGGGAGTGCCCCATGAGCAGTTCTTC	CASTPLAGVPHEQFF
NA	TRBD2	TRBV5-6	TRBJ2-1	TGTGCCAGCAGCTTGTTCGCTAGCGGGAACTACAATGAGCAGTTCTTC	CASSLFASGNYNEQFF
NA	NA	TRBV5-1	TRBJ2-5	TGCGCCAGCAGCTTGGGTAGACAGTACCAAGAGACCCAGTACTTC	CASSLGRQYQETQYF
NA	NA	TRBV10-2	TRBJ2-7	TGCGCCAGCAGTGAGTCGAAGAACTACGAGCAGTACTTC	CASSESKNYEQYF
NA	TRBD1	TRBV11-2	TRBJ1-3	TGTGCCAGCAGCCTATCGGGACAGAGTCCTGGAAACACCATATATTTT	CASSLSGQSPGNTIYF
NA	TRBD2	TRBV13	TRBJ2-3	TGTGCCAGCAGCTCCCTTCGGGGGGGCACAGATACGCAGTATTTT	CASSSLRGGTDTQYF